This paragraph reports one T cell receptor (beta chain). Its target is not known. All patients reached thyroid surgery having received no treatment beforehand. This sample is drawn from a study of metastatic and nonmetastatic thyroid tumors. Original handling: Clinicopathological groups differed in CDR3, with these differences serving to build a distant-metastasis classifier for papillary thyroid cancer. TCRdb called clones again from the PCR reads with MiXCR. The V and J calls reflect TCRdb's pipeline rather than the authors' work. The data hold roughly 50,000 clones, with 22% observed a single time. Germline V lookup: CDR1 SGHTA, CDR2 FQGTGA. V lost 5 bases to trimming and J lost 5 bases, with 8 bases between them. The CDR3 runs 12 residues. Broader study findings: In both blood and tumor samples, TCR beta diversity was reported significantly higher for malignant than benign nodules.

Sequencing used blood. The sequence came from a male donor with papillary thyroid cancer or a benign thyroid nodule (not recorded which). Some clones in this sample may be carry-over from other donors' samples. This chain connects TRBV7-3 to TRBJ2-3; D ambiguous. The CDR3 loop reads CASSEVQDTQYF. In DNA, the CDR3 is TGTGCCAGCAGCGAAGTGCAAGATACGCAGTATTTT. Supplemented by reference TRBV7-3 and TRBJ2-3, the full variable domain reads GAGVSQTPSNKVTEKGKYVELRCDPISGHTALYWYRQSLGQGPEFLIYFQGTGAADDSGLPNDRFFAVRPEGSVSTLKIQRTERGDSAVYLCASSEVQDTQYFGPGTRLTVL.